This T cell receptor beta chain appears in the sequencing data of a study of T cells in tumors after PD-1 blockade. For the study at large: Daily vismodegib 150 mg continued in a subset of anti-PD-1-treated patients. Overall study findings and caveats: Blood contained about two fifths of the tumor's TCR clonotypes.

Regarding this clone: The target antigen is unknown.

Looked up from germline, CDR1 is LGHNA and CDR2 is YNFKEQ. V lost 4 bases and J 5 bases, leaving 21 bases between the germline ends. The length of the CDR3 is 17 residues. Profiled with immunoSEQ multiplex PCR; TCRdb holds only in-frame clones, not every one. The profile shows tens of thousands of clones, just under 80% of them singletons. The receptor's source is a human donor with basal cell carcinoma. V and J are TRBV4-2 and TRBJ2-1; maybe TRBD2 (6 bases). The source material was PBMCs, sampled before anti-PD-1 treatment. This CDR3 is CASSLGTSAAEDNEQFF. The DNA for the CDR3 is TGTGCCAGCAGCCTTGGGACTTCCGCCGCGGAGGACAATGAGCAGTTCTTC.